This T cell receptor beta chain was recovered during a study of Ad26.COV2.S vaccination and SARS-CoV-2 variants. Specified treatment: approximately 18 received Ad26.COV2.S at low or high dose, single or two shots; 5 received placebo; per-sample allocation not given. Samples were taken on day 63 after the first vaccine or placebo injection. The CDR3 has 16 residues. Trimming took 4 bases from V and 1 from J; bases not matched to a gene: 7. The germline V gene encodes CDR1 SGHNT and CDR2 YYREEE (reference sequence). This clone appeared once. Here immunoSEQ multiplex PCR was the method, and the copy in TCRdb shows in-frame clones only, minus some. Here the sample spans around 450,000 clones, roughly 91% being singletons.

V gene TRBV5-4 combines with J gene TRBJ1-3; TRBD1 agrees at 8 bases. The sample consisted of peripheral blood, taken in a trial of Ad26.COV2.S vaccine versus placebo. The receptor's source is a person aged 18-60 years who received the Ad26.COV2.S COVID-19 vaccine or a placebo. The CDR3 sequence: CASSLSDRGSGNTIYF. CDR3 DNA: TGTGCCAGCAGCCTGTCCGACAGGGGATCTGGAAACACCATATATTTT.